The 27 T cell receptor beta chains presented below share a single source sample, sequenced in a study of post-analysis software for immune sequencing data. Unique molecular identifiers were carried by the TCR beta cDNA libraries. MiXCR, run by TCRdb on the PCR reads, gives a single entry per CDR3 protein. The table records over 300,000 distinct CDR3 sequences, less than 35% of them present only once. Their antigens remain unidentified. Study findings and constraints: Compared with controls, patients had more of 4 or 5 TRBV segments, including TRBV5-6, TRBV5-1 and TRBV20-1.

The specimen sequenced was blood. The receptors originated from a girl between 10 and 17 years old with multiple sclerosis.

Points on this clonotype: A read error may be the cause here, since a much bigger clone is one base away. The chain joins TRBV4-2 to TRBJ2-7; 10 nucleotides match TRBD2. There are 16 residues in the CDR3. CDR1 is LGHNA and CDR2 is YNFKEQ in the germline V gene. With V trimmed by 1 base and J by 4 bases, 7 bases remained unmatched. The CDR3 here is CASSQGSGGTNYEQYF. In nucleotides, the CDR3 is TGTGCCAGCAGCCAAGGTAGCGGGGGGACCAATTACGAGCAGTACTTC.

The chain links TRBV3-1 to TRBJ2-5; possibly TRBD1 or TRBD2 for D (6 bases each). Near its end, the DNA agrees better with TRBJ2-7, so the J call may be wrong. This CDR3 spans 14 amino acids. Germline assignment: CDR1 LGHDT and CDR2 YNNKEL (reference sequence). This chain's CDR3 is CASSPERGEYEQYF. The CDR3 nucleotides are TGTGCCAGCAGCCCAGAAAGGGGGGAATACGAGCAGTACTTC.

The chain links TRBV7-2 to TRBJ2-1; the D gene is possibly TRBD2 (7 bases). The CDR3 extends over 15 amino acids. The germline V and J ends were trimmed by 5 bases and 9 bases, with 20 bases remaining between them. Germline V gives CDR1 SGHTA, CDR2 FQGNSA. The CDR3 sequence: CASSRSIGGGPEQFF. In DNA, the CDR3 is TGTGCCAGCAGCCGGTCAATTGGGGGGGGCCCTGAGCAGTTCTTC.

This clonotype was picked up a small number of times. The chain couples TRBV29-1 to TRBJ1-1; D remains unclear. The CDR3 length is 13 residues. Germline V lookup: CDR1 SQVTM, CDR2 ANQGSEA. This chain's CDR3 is CRGEENGNTEAFF. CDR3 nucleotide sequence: TGCAGGGGTGAGGAAAACGGGAACACTGAAGCTTTCTTT.

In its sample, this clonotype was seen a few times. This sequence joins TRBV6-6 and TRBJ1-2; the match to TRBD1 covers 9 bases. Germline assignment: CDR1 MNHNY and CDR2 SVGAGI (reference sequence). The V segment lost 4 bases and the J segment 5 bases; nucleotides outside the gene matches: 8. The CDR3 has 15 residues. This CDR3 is CASSSDRGDYYGYTF. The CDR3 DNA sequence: TGTGCCAGCAGTTCGGACAGGGGTGATTATTATGGCTACACCTTC.

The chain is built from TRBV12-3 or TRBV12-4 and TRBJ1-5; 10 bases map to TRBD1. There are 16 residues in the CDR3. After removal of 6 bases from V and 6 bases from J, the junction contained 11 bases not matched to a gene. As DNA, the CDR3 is TGTGCCAGCAGGGACGGGACAGGGGTAGGTAGTCAGCCCCAGCATTTT. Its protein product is CASRDGTGVGSQPQHF.

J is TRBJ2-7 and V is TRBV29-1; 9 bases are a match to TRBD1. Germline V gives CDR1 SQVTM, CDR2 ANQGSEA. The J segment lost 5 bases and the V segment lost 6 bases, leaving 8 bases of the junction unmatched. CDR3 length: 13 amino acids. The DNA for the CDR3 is TGCAGCGTCCGAGACAGGGGGAGCGACGAGCAGTACTTC. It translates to CSVRDRGSDEQYF.

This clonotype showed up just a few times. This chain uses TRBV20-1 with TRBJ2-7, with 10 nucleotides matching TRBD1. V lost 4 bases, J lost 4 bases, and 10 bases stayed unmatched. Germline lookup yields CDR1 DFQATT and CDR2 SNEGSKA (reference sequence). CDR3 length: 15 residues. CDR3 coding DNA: TGCAGTGCTACCGGGCCCGACAGGGGGCAATACGAGCAGTACTTC. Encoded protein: CSATGPDRGQYEQYF.

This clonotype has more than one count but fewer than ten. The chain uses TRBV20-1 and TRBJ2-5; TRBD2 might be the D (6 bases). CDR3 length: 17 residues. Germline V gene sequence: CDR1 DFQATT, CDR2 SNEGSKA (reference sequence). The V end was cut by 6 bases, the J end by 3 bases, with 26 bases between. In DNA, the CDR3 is TGCAGTGCCCCGAGATTTCGGGGGACCTTGGGGGAAGAGACCCAGTACTTC. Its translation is CSAPRFRGTLGEETQYF.

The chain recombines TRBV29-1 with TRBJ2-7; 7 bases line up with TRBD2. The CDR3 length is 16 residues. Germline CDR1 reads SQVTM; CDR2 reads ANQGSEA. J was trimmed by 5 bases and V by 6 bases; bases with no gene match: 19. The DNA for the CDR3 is TGCAGCGTCGGGGGGTCGGTTGATGCGACGGAAAACGAGCAGTACTTC. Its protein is CSVGGSVDATENEQYF.

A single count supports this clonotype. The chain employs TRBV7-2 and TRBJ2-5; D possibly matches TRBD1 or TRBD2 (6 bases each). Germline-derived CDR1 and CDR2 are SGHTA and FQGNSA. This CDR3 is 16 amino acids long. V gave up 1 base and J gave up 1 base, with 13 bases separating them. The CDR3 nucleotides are TGTGCCAGCAGCTTAGACGGGGGCCGTCGCCAAGAGACCCAGTACTTC. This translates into CASSLDGGRRQETQYF.

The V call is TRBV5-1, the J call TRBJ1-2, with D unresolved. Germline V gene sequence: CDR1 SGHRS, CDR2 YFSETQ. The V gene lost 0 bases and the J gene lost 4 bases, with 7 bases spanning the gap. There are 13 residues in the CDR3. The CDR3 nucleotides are TGCGCCAGCAGCTTGGAGGAGGCCTATGGCTACACCTTC. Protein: CASSLEEAYGYTF.

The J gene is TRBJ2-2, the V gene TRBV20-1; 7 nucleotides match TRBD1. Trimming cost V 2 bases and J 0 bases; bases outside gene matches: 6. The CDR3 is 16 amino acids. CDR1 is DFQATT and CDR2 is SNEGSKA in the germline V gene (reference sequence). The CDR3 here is CSARPPGTANTGELFF. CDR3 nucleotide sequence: TGCAGTGCTAGACCCCCCGGGACAGCGAACACCGGGGAGCTGTTTTTT.

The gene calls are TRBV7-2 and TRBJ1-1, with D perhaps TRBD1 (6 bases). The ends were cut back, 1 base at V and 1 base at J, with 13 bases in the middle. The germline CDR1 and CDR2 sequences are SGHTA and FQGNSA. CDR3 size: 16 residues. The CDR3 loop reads CASSLGGGAGNTEAFF. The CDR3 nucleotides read TGTGCCAGCAGCTTAGGTGGGGGGGCGGGGAACACTGAAGCTTTCTTT. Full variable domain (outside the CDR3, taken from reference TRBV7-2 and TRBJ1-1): GAGVSQSPSNKVTEKGKDVELRCDPISGHTALYWYRQSLGQGLEFLIYFQGNSAPDKSGLPSDRFSAERTGGSVSTLTIQRTQQEDSAVYLCASSLGGGAGNTEAFFGQGTRLTVV.

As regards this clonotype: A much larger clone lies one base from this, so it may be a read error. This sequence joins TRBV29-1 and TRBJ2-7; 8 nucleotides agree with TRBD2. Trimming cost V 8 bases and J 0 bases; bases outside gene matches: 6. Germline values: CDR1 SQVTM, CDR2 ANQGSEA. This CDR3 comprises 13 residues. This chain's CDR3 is CSMLAGISYEQYF. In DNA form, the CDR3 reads TGCAGCATGCTAGCGGGTATCTCCTACGAGCAGTACTTC.

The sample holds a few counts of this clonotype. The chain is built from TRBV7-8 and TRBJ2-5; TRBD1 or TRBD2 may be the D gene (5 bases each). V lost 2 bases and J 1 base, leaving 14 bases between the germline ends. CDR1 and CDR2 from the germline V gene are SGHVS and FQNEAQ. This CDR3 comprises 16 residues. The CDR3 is CASSLRDPQLQETQYF. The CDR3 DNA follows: TGTGCCAGCAGCTTACGGGACCCTCAACTCCAAGAGACCCAGTACTTC. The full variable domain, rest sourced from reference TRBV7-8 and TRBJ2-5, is GAGVSQSPRYKVAKRGQDVALRCDPISGHVSLFWYQQALGQGPEFLTYFQNEAQLDKSGLPSDRFFAERPEGSVSTLKIQRTQQEDSAVYLCASSLRDPQLQETQYFGPGTRLLVL.

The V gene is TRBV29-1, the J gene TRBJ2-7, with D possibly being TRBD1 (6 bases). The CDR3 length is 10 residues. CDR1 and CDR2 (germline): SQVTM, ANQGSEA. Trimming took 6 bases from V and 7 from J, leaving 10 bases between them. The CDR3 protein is CSVTDREQYF. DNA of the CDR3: TGCAGCGTCACTGACAGGGAGCAGTACTTC.

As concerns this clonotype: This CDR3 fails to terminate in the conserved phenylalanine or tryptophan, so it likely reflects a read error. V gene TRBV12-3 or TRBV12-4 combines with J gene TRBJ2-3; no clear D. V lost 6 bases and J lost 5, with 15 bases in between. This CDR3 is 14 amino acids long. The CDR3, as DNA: TGTGCCAGCAGCCAACCAGCGTTATTAGATACGCAGTATTCT. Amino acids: CASSQPALLDTQYS.

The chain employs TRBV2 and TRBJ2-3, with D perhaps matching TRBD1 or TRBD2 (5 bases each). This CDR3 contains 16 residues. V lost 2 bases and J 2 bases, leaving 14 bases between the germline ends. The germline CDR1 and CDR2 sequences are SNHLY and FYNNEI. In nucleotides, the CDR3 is TGTGCCAGCAGTGAACTGGGGGAAGGTGTCACAGATACGCAGTATTTT. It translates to CASSELGEGVTDTQYF.

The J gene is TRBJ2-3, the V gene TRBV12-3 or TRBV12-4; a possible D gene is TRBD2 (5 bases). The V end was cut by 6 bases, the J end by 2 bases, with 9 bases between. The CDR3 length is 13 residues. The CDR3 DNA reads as TGTGCCAGCAGCCGGACTCCCACAGATACGCAGTATTTT. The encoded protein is CASSRTPTDTQYF.

The CDR3 loop is CSVTRGHEQYF. As DNA, the CDR3 is TGCAGCGTGACCCGGGGCCACGAGCAGTACTTC. The V gene is TRBV29-1, the J gene TRBJ2-4; possibly TRBD1 or TRBD2 for D (5 bases each). The J call is in doubt because the DNA end fits TRBJ2-7 better. CDR1 SQVTM and CDR2 ANQGSEA come from the germline V gene. CDR3 length equals 11 residues.

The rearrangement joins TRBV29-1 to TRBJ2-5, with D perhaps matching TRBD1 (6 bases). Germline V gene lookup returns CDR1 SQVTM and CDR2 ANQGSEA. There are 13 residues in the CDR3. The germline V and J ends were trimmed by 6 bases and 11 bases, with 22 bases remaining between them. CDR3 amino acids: CSVASQGEGEQYF. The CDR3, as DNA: TGCAGCGTGGCGAGTCAGGGCGAGGGGGAGCAGTACTTC.

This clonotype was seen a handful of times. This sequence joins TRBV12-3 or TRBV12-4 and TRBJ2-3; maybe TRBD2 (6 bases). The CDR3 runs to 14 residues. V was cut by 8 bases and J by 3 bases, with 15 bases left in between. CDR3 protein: CASHGGSQTDTQYF. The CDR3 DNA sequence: TGTGCCAGCCACGGAGGGTCACAAACAGATACGCAGTATTTT.

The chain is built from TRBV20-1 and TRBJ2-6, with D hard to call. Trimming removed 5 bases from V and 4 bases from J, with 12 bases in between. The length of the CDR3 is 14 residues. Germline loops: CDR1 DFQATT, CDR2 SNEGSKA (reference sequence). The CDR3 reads CSAPSRGGANVLTF. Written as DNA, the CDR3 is TGCAGTGCTCCCTCGAGAGGAGGGGCCAACGTCCTGACTTTC.

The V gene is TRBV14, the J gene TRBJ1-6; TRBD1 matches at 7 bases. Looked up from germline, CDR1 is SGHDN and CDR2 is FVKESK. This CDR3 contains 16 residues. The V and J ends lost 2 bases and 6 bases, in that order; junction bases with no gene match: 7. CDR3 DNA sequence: TGTGCCAGCAGCCAATTCCAGACAGGGACTAATTCACCCCTCCACTTT. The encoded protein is CASSQFQTGTNSPLHF.

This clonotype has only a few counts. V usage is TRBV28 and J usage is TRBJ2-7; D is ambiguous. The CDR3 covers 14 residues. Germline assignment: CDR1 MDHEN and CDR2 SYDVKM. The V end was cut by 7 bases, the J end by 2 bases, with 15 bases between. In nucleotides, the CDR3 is TGTGCCAGCACCCTTGGGCGCCCTCCCTACGAGCAGTACTTC. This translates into CASTLGRPPYEQYF.

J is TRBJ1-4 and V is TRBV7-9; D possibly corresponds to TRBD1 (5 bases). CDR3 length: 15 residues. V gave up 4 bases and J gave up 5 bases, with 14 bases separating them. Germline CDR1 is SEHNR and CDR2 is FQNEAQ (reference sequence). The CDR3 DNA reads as TGTGCCAGCAGCTCTTCAATCGGGGCGAATGAAAAACTGTTTTTT. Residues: CASSSSIGANEKLFF.